This T cell receptor beta chain was documented in a study of chemoradiotherapy in HPV16-positive cancers. General study results and limits: For HPV16-positive patients, expanding HPV-responsive T cells associated with longer recurrence-free survival. During treatment, candidate HPV-specific clones and E7-related motifs expanded in tumor. Functional assays defining HPV-specific T cells used only two HPV16-positive patients.

On this clone: Its antigen is unidentified.

V dropped 6 bases and J dropped 2 bases, with 8 bases sitting between them. The CDR3 contains 12 residues. CDR1 KGHSH and CDR2 LQKENI come from the germline V gene. Sequencing was performed with immunoSEQ multiplex PCR; in TCRdb, only in-frame clones are kept and a portion is missing. The table has approximately 19,000 clones, about 86% seen once. Repeated repertoire sampling spanned the course of chemoradiotherapy. This TCR was sampled from a human donor with HPV-associated anogenital cancer. The chain employs TRBV18 and TRBJ2-7; tentative D call: TRBD2 (5 bases). The specimen comprised blood, sampled from a patient who underwent chemoradiotherapy. The CDR3 DNA is TGTGCCAGCTCGGAGGACGCCTACGAGCAGTACTTC. It is translated as CASSEDAYEQYF.